This T cell receptor (beta chain) was captured in a study of T cell responses to AZD1222 COVID-19 vaccine (dated by TCRdb to the early 2020s). Background on the whole study: TCR sequencing was performed for about 250 trial participants, of whom around 200 were given two doses of AZD1222 and about 25 were given two doses of MenACWY control vaccine. Enrollment into the trials was organized by age into subgroups of 18-55, 56-69 and 70-plus years, and those subgroups contained around 150, 28 and 57 TCR-sequenced participants, respectively. The full study reports these points: After two AZD1222 doses, spike-specific TCR breadth and depth were significantly higher than at day 0 and than in MenACWY recipients. Conclusions about previously exposed vaccinees are limited, since just five or six AZD1222 recipients were seropositive for SARS-CoV-2 at baseline. Participants were mostly white British and included more females than males, and it was suggested by the authors that clonal diversity may have been underestimated. Nearly half of unique spike-specific TCRs reportedly recognized epitopes outside regions mutated in the B.1.351 and B.1.1.7 variants. No day 14 peak-response samples were available, so repertoires were characterized only after the peak T cell response. CD4 TCRs associated with the vaccine covered the entire spike protein, and the dominant responses were in regions 160-218 and 743-854. In the small 56-69-year group, the increase in depth fell short of significance, most likely because of low power.

This clone is deemed medium-sized (0.01 to 0.1%). What antigen it recognizes has not been identified. Base-call qualities are not available, and no considerably larger clone is one nucleotide away. The CDR3 regions of human TCRbeta chains were subjected to immunosequencing. The paper's data handling went like this. Repertoire TCRs were matched against a reference library of SARS-CoV-2-specific TCRs generated with the MIRA antigen-specificity platform. Breadth was defined as the fraction of unique TCRs that were SARS-CoV-2-associated. Depth was defined as the fraction of total T cells that were SARS-CoV-2-associated. Each spike-specific TCR was assigned to its reactive spike region and to a CD4 or CD8 class using the MIRA data. Log10-transformed breadth and depth values were compared by one-way ANOVA with Sidak's multiple comparisons tests. TCRdb stores this immuneACCESS table with in-frame sequences only. Part of the clones is absent; in the studies checked, under half of the shortfall reflects unresolved V genes, and no reason is known for the rest. The DNA gave D and trimming, while V, J and clone size come from that table. In all, the sample holds about 150,000 clones, and 70% to 90% of those were seen once. The top ten clonotypes cover roughly 3.5% of the sample.

Per the publication, the time point label means: baseline before first vaccination. What the treatment or condition label conveys for this sample: meningococcal conjugate vaccine given as trial control. Vaccinee samples were obtained from the UK trials COV001 and COV002, which included a single-blind randomized controlled phase 2/3 trial of AZD1222 (ChAdOx1 nCoV-19) in healthy adults. For TCRbeta chain sequencing, PBMC samples were collected from trial participants at day 0 and at day 28 after the second dose. Cut back by 11 bases and 0 bases, the V and J ends lie 18 bases apart. CDR1 is given as SEHNR and CDR2 as FQNEAQ, both from the germline V gene (reference sequence). From the cysteine through the phenylalanine, the CDR3 covers 15 amino acids. Left in the record is the CDR3 DNA by itself, 45 bases read in frame from the first base.

The rearrangement combines TRBV7-9 with TRBJ2-3, and possibly TRBD2, on 5 matching bases. Sequenced here: peripheral blood, sampled on day 0 of MenACWY control vaccination. This TCR was recovered from an adult in good health. The CDR3 is CAVLSGSPSTDTQYF. The base sequence is TGTGCCGTCCTGTCTGGGAGCCCTAGCACAGATACGCAGTATTTT.